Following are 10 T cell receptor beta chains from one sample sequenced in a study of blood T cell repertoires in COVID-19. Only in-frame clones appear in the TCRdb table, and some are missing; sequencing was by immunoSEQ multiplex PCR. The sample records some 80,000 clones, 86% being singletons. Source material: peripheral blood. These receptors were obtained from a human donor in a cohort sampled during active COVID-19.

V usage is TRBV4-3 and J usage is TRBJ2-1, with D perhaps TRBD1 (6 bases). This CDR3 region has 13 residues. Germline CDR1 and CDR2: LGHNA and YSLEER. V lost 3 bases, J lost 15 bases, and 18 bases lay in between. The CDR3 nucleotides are TGCGCCAGCAGCCAGGCCCCCGAGGGGGACCTGTTCTTC. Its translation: CASSQAPEGDLFF.

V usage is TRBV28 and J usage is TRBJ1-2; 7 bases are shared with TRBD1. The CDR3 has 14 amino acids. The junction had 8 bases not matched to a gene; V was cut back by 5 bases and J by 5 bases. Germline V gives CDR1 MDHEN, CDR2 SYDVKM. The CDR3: CASSRMRDRYGYTF. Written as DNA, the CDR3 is TGTGCCAGCAGTCGCATGAGGGACAGATATGGCTACACCTTC.

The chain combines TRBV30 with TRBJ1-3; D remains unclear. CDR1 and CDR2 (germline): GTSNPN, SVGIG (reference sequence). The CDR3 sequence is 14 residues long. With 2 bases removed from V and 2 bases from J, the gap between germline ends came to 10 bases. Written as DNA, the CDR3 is TGTGCCTGGAGTCAGTTGCGGGCTGGAAACACCATATATTTT. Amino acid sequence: CAWSQLRAGNTIYF. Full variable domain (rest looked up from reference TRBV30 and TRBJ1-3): SQTIHQWPATLVQPVGSPLSLECTVEGTSNPNLYWYRQAAGRGLQLLFYSVGIGQISSEVPQNLSASRPQDRQFILSSKKLLLSDSGFYLCAWSQLRAGNTIYFGEGSWLTVV.

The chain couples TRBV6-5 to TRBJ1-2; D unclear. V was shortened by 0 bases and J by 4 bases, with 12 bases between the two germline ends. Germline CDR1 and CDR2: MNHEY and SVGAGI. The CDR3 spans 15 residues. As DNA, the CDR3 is TGTGCCAGCAGTTACTCCCACGGGGAGGGCTATGGCTACACCTTC. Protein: CASSYSHGEGYGYTF.

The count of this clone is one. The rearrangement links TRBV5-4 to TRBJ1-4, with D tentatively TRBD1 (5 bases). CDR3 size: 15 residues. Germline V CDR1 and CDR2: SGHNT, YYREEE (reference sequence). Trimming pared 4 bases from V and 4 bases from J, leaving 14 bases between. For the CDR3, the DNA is TGTGCCAGCAGCCTTCAAGCAGGGAATAATGAAAAACTGTTTTTT. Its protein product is CASSLQAGNNEKLFF. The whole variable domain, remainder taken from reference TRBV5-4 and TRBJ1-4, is ETGVTQSPTHLIKTRGQQVTLRCSSQSGHNTVSWYQQALGQGPQFIFQYYREEENGRGNFPPRFSGLQFPNYSSELNVNALELDDSALYLCASSLQAGNNEKLFFGSGTQLSVL.

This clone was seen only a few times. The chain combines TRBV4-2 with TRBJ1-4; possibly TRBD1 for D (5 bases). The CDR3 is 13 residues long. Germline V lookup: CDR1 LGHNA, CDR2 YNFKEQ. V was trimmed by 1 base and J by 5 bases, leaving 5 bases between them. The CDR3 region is CASSQAGNEKLFF. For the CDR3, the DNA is TGTGCCAGCAGCCAAGCAGGGAATGAAAAACTGTTTTTT.

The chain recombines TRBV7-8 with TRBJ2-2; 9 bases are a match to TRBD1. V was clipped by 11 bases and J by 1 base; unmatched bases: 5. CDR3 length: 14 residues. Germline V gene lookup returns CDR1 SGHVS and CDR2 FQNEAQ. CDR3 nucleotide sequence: TGTGCCGGGGCGGACAGGGGGAACACCGGGGAGCTGTTTTTT. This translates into CAGADRGNTGELFF.

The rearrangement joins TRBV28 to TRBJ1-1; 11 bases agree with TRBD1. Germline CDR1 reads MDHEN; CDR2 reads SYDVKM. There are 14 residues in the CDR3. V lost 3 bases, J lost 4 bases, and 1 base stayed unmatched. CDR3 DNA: TGTGCCAGCAGTTTGGGGACAGGGGGCACTGAAGCTTTCTTT. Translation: CASSLGTGGTEAFF.

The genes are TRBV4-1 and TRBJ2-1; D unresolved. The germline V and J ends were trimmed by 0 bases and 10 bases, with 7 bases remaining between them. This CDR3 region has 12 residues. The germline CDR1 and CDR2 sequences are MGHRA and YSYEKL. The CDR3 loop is CASSQEYREQFF. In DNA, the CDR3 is TGCGCCAGCAGCCAAGAATACAGAGAGCAGTTCTTC.

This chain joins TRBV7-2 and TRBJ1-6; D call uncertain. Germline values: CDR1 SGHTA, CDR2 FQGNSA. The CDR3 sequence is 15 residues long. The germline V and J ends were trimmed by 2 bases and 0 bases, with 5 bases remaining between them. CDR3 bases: TGTGCCAGCAGCTTAAGTAGCTCCTATAATTCACCCCTCCACTTT. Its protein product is CASSLSSSYNSPLHF.